This T cell receptor (beta chain) is drawn from a study of shared clonotypes between healthy human individuals. Notes on this clone: Its antigen is unknown.

An assay was performed, and its level was deep. TCRdb's copy holds only in-frame clones and misses some; the assay was immunoSEQ multiplex PCR. Among 2,500,000 or so clones listed, roughly 93% were seen once. Whole-study findings and limits: As a rule, naive subsets had a larger estimated richness than memory subsets.

Sequenced sample: naive CD4+ T cells from PBMCs. The subset denotes: CD45RA+ positively selected. This clonotype originated in a man in his late teens or twenties in good health. Some clones in this sample may be carry-over from other donors' samples.

Here the CDR3 DNA reads TGTGCCAGCAGCAAACTGACAGGAACAACTAATGAAAAACTGTTTTTT. It translates to CASSKLTGTTNEKLFF. V is TRBV7-9 and J is TRBJ1-4; the D gene is possibly TRBD1 (6 bases). Germline assignment: CDR1 SEHNR and CDR2 FQNEAQ (reference sequence). The CDR3 has 16 amino acids. Trimming shortened V by 5 bases and J by 0 bases, and 13 bases separated the two germline ends.